The 20 T cell receptor beta chains listed next were all sequenced from one sample in a study of T cells after yellow fever vaccination. TCRdb processed the 5' RACE reads anew with MiXCR; each CDR3 protein has one entry. The data hold a few hundred thousand distinct CDR3 sequences, with 19% observed a single time. The material was PBMCs, obtained 15 days after the yellow fever booster vaccination. All receptors come from a man younger than 45 who received the YFV17D yellow fever vaccine.

The rearrangement links TRBV6-1 to TRBJ2-6; the match to TRBD2 covers 9 bases. Germline CDR1 is MNHNS and CDR2 is SASEGT. V was pared by 6 bases and J by 0 bases, with 3 bases of the junction left unmatched. The CDR3 sequence is 16 residues long. CDR3 in amino acids: CASRSGRTSGANVLTF. The CDR3 nucleotides are TGTGCCAGCAGAAGCGGGAGGACCTCTGGGGCCAACGTCCTGACTTTC.

CDR3: CASSPETSGNNEQFF. The CDR3 nucleotides are TGTGCCAGCAGCCCTGAGACTAGCGGGAACAATGAGCAGTTCTTC. The rearrangement uses TRBV6-1 and TRBJ2-1, with 11 bases identical to TRBD2. In germline, CDR1 is MNHNS, CDR2 SASEGT. The trim removed 6 bases at V and 5 bases at J, leaving 6 bases unmatched. The CDR3 has 15 amino acids.

This clonotype was seen only a few times. The J gene is TRBJ1-1, the V gene TRBV10-3, with unresolved D. Trimming cost V 7 bases and J 2 bases, with 11 bases left between them. The CDR3 covers 13 residues. Germline loops: CDR1 ENHRY, CDR2 SYGVKD. CDR3 DNA sequence: TGTGCCATCAAGGACGCCGACAACACTGAAGCTTTCTTT. This encodes CAIKDADNTEAFF.

This clonotype was seen more than once but under ten times. The rearrangement joins TRBV12-3 or TRBV12-4 to TRBJ2-3; 12 bases match TRBD2. The CDR3 totals 16 residues. The trim removed 7 bases at V and 2 bases at J, leaving 7 bases unmatched. The CDR3 here is CASIPGLAGFTDTQYF. In nucleotides, the CDR3 is TGTGCCAGCATCCCGGGACTAGCGGGTTTCACAGATACGCAGTATTTT.

This chain links TRBV3-1 with TRBJ2-1; TRBD2 agrees at 7 bases. Germline CDR1 LGHDT, CDR2 YNNKEL (reference sequence). This CDR3 has 13 amino acids. Unmatched junction bases numbered 6, after V lost 4 bases and J lost 9 bases. The CDR3 loop reads CASSRGRGSEQFF. CDR3 nucleotide sequence: TGTGCCAGCAGCCGGGGGAGGGGCAGTGAGCAGTTCTTC.

This clonotype was detected only a few times. The DNA of the CDR3 is TGTGCCAGCAGTTTATCCCAAAATCAGCCCCAGCATTTT. This codes for CASSLSQNQPQHF. The chain is built from TRBV12-3 or TRBV12-4 and TRBJ1-5, with D unresolved. The ends were cut back, 2 bases at V and 4 bases at J, with 6 bases in the middle. This CDR3 contains 13 residues.

This clonotype was seen only a few times. The J gene is TRBJ2-3, the V gene TRBV5-6; 8 bases agree with TRBD2. The CDR3 is 17 amino acids. Germline CDR1 is SGHDT and CDR2 is YYEEEE. Losses at the gene ends were 5 bases for V and 9 bases for J; bases not matched to a gene: 20. The CDR3 DNA sequence: TGTGCCAGCAGACAGGAGGGAAGCGGGAGTTTGGTCGTCACGCAGTATTTT. As protein: CASRQEGSGSLVVTQYF.

The rearrangement links TRBV7-2 to TRBJ1-1; D remains unclear. Trimming removed 5 bases from V and 0 bases from J, with 10 bases in between. There are 14 residues in the CDR3. Germline loops: CDR1 SGHTA, CDR2 FQGNSA. The CDR3 nucleotides read TGTGCCAGCAGCCGGACGGCTTTGAACACTGAAGCTTTCTTT. Its translation: CASSRTALNTEAFF.

The rearrangement joins TRBV5-1 to TRBJ2-3; D possibly corresponds to TRBD2 (6 bases). The CDR3 contains 13 residues. Trimming removed 7 bases at V and 0 bases at J, with 9 bases between. Per the germline V gene, CDR1 is SGHRS and CDR2 is YFSETQ. The DNA of the CDR3 is TGCGCCAGCCAAGGACTAAGCACAGATACGCAGTATTTT. Residues: CASQGLSTDTQYF. Full variable domain (remainder filled in from reference TRBV5-1 and TRBJ2-3): KAGVTQTPRYLIKTRGQQVTLSCSPISGHRSVSWYQQTPGQGLQFLFEYFSETQRNKGNFPGRFSGRQFSNSRSEMNVSTLELGDSALYLCASQGLSTDTQYFGPGTRLTVL.

This chain connects TRBV9 to TRBJ2-7; 7 positions match TRBD1. V was clipped by 0 bases and J by 5 bases; unmatched bases: 5. CDR3 size: 14 residues. Germline V gene sequence: CDR1 SGDLS, CDR2 YYNGEE. For the CDR3, the DNA is TGTGCCAGCAGCGTAGGGACAGGCAAGGACGAGCAGTACTTC. Encoded protein: CASSVGTGKDEQYF. The variable domain in full, completed from reference TRBV9 and TRBJ2-7, reads DSGVTQTPKHLITATGQRVTLRCSPRSGDLSVYWYQQSLDQGLQFLIQYYNGEERAKGNILERFSAQQFPDLHSELNLSSLELGDSALYFCASSVGTGKDEQYFGPGTRLTVT.

In its sample, this clonotype was seen a few times. The V gene is TRBV12-3 or TRBV12-4, the J gene TRBJ2-7; the D gene is possibly TRBD2 (6 bases). The CDR3 has 13 residues. Trimming left V 3 bases short and J 2 bases short, with 8 bases between. The DNA for the CDR3 is TGTGCCAGCAGTTTTAGCGGCCCCTACGAGCAGTACTTC. Its translation is CASSFSGPYEQYF.

This chain connects TRBV7-9 to TRBJ1-1; D possibly corresponds to TRBD1 (6 bases). The CDR3 runs 13 residues. Trimming cost V 11 bases and J 1 base, with 14 bases left between them. Per the germline V gene, CDR1 is SEHNR and CDR2 is FQNEAQ (reference sequence). Here the CDR3 DNA reads TGTGCCGTATTGAACAGGGCGAACACTGAAGCTTTCTTT. Translation gives CAVLNRANTEAFF.

This clonotype was counted between two and nine times. The CDR3 loop is CASSGTAYNYGYTF. The CDR3 DNA sequence: TGTGCCAGCAGCGGGACGGCTTATAACTATGGCTACACCTTC. This chain joins TRBV7-2 and TRBJ1-2; weak D call: TRBD1 (5 bases). The V end was cut by 5 bases, the J end by 1 base, with 11 bases between. Germline lookup yields CDR1 SGHTA and CDR2 FQGNSA. The CDR3 contains 14 residues.

This chain connects TRBV5-1 to TRBJ2-2; no definite D call. The CDR3 extends over 14 amino acids. V dropped 4 bases and J dropped 5 bases, with 12 bases sitting between them. Germline V gene data show CDR1 as SGHRS and CDR2 as YFSETQ. CDR3 nucleotide sequence: TGCGCCAGCAGCGGAGACCCGAGAACCGGGGAGCTGTTTTTT. It encodes CASSGDPRTGELFF.

The V call is TRBV19, the J call TRBJ2-1; weak D call: TRBD2 (6 bases). CDR3 size: 15 residues. V was pared by 7 bases and J by 3 bases, with 16 bases between. Germline V gene lookup returns CDR1 LNHDA and CDR2 SQIVND (reference sequence). The DNA of the CDR3 is TGTGCCAGTACCCTTAGCGGACTAATCTACAATGAGCAGTTCTTC. Its protein is CASTLSGLIYNEQFF. The complete variable domain, with remaining parts taken from reference TRBV19 and TRBJ2-1, reads DGGITQSPKYLFRKEGQNVTLSCEQNLNHDAMYWYRQDPGQGLRLIYYSQIVNDFQKGDIAEGYSVSREKKESFPLTVTSAQKNPTAFYLCASTLSGLIYNEQFFGPGTRLTVL.

The chain links TRBV5-4 to TRBJ2-5; D is unclear. The CDR3 totals 13 residues. CDR1 is SGHNT and CDR2 is YYREEE in the germline V gene (reference sequence). The V end was cut by 4 bases, the J end by 3 bases, with 10 bases between. CDR3 nucleotides: TGTGCCAGCAGCCTCGCGGCCGAAGAGACCCAGTACTTC. Its translation is CASSLAAEETQYF.

This clonotype showed up just a few times. The V and J genes are TRBV5-1 and TRBJ2-5, with 9 bases lining up with TRBD1. V lost 0 bases, J lost 4 bases, and 7 bases stayed unmatched. CDR3 size: 16 residues. Germline-derived CDR1 and CDR2 are SGHRS and YFSETQ. The CDR3 here is CASSLGSGTGRETQYF. For the CDR3, the DNA is TGCGCCAGCAGCTTGGGATCCGGGACAGGGAGAGAGACCCAGTACTTC.

This clonotype occurred a few times. This chain uses TRBV5-1 with TRBJ2-5; TRBD2 matches 8 bases. Germline CDR1 reads SGHRS; CDR2 reads YFSETQ. Germline trimming cut 2 bases from V and 2 bases from J; bases unmatched to any gene: 8. The length of the CDR3 is 16 residues. The CDR3 DNA is TGCGCCAGCAGCTTTGTAGCGGGGAACCTACAAGAGACCCAGTACTTC. Protein: CASSFVAGNLQETQYF. Together with reference TRBV5-1 and TRBJ2-5, the CDR3 gives the full variable domain: KAGVTQTPRYLIKTRGQQVTLSCSPISGHRSVSWYQQTPGQGLQFLFEYFSETQRNKGNFPGRFSGRQFSNSRSEMNVSTLELGDSALYLCASSFVAGNLQETQYFGPGTRLLVL.

This clonotype has just a few counts. The chain recombines TRBV6-1 with TRBJ1-1; no clear D. Trimming removed 6 bases from V and 1 base from J, with 6 bases in between. The CDR3 totals 12 residues. Per germline, CDR1 MNHNS and CDR2 SASEGT. CDR3 residues: CASSMTNTEAFF. The DNA for the CDR3 is TGTGCCAGCAGCATGACGAACACTGAAGCTTTCTTT.

The chain links TRBV3-1 to TRBJ2-7; D unclear. V was trimmed by 2 bases and J by 5 bases, leaving 4 bases between them. Germline CDR1 LGHDT, CDR2 YNNKEL (reference sequence). The CDR3 is 11 residues long. The CDR3 is CASSQTNEQYF. The CDR3 DNA is TGTGCCAGCAGCCAAACGAACGAGCAGTACTTC.